The clone carrying this T cell receptor beta chain was seen a handful of times. This entry belongs to a study of T-cell memory formation after mild COVID-19. Germline CDR1 reads MNHEY; CDR2 reads SVGAGI. CDR3 length equals 13 residues. The ends were cut back, 4 bases at V and 9 bases at J, with 13 bases in the middle. TCRdb ran MiXCR on the 5' RACE reads and lists one entry per CDR3 protein. In the table there are 530,000 or so distinct CDR3 sequences, around 16% of which are singletons. V is TRBV6-5 and J is TRBJ2-1; D might be TRBD2 (6 bases). The sequencing sample was made of PBMCs or a T cell subset sorted from them (not recorded which). This clonotype was obtained from an adult woman who had mild COVID-19 (a few samples of this study predate the infection). Cell type and time point are not known. CDR3 nucleotides: TGTGCCAGCAGTTCGCCTAGCGTTGGTGAGCAGTTCTTC. Translating gives CASSSPSVGEQFF.